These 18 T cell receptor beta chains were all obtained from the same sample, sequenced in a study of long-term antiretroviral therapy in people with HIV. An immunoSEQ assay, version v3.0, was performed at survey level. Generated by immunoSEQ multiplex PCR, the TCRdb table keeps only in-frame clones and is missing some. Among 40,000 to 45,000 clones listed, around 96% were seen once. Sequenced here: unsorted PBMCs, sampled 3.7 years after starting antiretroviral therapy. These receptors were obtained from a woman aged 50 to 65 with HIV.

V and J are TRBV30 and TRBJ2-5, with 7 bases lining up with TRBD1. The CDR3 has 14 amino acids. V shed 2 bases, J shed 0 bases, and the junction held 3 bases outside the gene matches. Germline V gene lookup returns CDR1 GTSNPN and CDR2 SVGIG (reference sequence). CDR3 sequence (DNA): TGTGCCTGGAGTACGGGACAGTACCAAGAGACCCAGTACTTC. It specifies CAWSTGQYQETQYF.

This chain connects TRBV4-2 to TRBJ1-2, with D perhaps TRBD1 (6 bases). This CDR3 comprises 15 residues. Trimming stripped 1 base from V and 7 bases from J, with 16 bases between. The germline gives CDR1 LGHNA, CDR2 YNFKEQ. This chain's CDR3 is CASSQVTGGALGYTF. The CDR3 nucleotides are TGTGCCAGCAGCCAAGTCACTGGGGGGGCGCTTGGCTACACCTTC.

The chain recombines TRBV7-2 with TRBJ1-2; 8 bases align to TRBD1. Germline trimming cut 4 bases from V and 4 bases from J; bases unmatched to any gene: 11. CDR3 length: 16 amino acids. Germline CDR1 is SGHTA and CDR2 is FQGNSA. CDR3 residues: CASSYGGQASSYGYTF. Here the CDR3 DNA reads TGTGCCAGCAGCTACGGGGGACAGGCCTCGTCCTATGGCTACACCTTC. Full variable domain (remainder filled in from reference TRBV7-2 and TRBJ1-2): GAGVSQSPSNKVTEKGKDVELRCDPISGHTALYWYRQSLGQGLEFLIYFQGNSAPDKSGLPSDRFSAERTGGSVSTLTIQRTQQEDSAVYLCASSYGGQASSYGYTFGSGTRLTVV.

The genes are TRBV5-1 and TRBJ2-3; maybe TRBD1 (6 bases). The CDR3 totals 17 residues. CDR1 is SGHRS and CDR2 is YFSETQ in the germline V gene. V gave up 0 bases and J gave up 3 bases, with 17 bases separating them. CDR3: CASSLGANRAQTDTQYF. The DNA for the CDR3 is TGCGCCAGCAGCTTGGGGGCTAACAGGGCCCAGACAGATACGCAGTATTTT.

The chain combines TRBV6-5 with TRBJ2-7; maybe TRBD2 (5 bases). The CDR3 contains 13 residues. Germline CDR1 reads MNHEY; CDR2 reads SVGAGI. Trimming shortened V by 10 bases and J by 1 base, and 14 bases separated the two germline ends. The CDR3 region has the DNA TGTGCCACCTTAGAGCCGGGATCCTACGAGCAGTACTTC. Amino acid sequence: CATLEPGSYEQYF.

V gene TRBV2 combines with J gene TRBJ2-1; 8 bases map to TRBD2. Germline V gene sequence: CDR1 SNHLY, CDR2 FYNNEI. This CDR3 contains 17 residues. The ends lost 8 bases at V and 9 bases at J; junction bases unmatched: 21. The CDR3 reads CASAPSKKSGGPSEQFF. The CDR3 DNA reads TGTGCCAGCGCGCCAAGTAAGAAGTCGGGGGGGCCGAGTGAGCAGTTCTTC.

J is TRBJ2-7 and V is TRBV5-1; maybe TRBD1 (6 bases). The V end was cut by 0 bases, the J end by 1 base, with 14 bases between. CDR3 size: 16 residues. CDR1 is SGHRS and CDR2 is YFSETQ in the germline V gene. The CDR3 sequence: CASSLATGTLSYEQYF. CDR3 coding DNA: TGCGCCAGCAGCTTGGCCACCGGGACATTGTCCTACGAGCAGTACTTC.

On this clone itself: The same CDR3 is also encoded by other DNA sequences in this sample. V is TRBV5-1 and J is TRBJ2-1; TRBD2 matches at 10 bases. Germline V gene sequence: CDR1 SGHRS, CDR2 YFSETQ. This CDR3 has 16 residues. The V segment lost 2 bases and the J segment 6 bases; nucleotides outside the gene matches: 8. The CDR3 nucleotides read TGCGCCAGCAGCTTTGCGAGCGGGGGGGCTGGCAATGAGCAGTTCTTC. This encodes CASSFASGGAGNEQFF.

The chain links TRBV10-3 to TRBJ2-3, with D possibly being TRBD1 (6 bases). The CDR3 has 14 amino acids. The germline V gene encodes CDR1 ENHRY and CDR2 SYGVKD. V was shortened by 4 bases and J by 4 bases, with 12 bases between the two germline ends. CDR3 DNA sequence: TGTGCCATCAGTGGTACAGGGATAGCAGATACGCAGTATTTT. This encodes CAISGTGIADTQYF.

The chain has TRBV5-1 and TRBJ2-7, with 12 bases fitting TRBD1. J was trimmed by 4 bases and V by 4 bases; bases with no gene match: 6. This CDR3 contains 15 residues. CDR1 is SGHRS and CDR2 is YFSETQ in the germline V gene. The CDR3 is CASSPPGQGAYEQYF. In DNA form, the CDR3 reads TGCGCCAGCAGCCCCCCGGGACAGGGGGCGTACGAGCAGTACTTC.

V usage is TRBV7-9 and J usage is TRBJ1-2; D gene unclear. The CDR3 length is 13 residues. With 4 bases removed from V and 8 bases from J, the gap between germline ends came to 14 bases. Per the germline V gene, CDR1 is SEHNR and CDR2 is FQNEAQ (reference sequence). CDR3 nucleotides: TGTGCCAGCAGCTCTCTCACAGCGGGGGGCTACACCTTC. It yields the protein CASSSLTAGGYTF.

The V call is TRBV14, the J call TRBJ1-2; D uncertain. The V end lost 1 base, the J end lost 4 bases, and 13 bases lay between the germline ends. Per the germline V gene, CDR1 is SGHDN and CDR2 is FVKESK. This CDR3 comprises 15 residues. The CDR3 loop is CASSQGGVRSYGYTF. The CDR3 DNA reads TGTGCCAGCAGCCAAGGCGGGGTGCGGAGCTATGGCTACACCTTC. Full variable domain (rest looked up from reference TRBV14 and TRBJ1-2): EAGVTQFPSHSVIEKGQTVTLRCDPISGHDNLYWYRRVMGKEIKFLLHFVKESKQDESGMPNNRFLAERTGGTYSTLKVQPAELEDSGVYFCASSQGGVRSYGYTFGSGTRLTVV.

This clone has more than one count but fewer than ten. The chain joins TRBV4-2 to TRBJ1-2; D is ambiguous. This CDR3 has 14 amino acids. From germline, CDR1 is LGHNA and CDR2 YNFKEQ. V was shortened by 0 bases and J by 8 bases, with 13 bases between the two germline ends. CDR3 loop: CASSQDVQLGGYTF. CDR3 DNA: TGTGCCAGCAGCCAAGATGTACAGTTGGGCGGCTACACCTTC.

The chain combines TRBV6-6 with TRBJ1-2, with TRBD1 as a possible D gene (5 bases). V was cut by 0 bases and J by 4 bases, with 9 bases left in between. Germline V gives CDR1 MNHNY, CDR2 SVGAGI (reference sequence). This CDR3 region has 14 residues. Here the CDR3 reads CASSYSGGGYGYTF. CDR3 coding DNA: TGTGCCAGCAGTTACTCCGGGGGGGGCTATGGCTACACCTTC.

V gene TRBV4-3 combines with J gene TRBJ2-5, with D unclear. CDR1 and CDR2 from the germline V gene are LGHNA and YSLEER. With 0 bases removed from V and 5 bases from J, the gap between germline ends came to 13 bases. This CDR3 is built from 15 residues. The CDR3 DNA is TGCGCCAGCAGCCAAGATTTCTTCGCCGGGGAGACCCAGTACTTC. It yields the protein CASSQDFFAGETQYF.

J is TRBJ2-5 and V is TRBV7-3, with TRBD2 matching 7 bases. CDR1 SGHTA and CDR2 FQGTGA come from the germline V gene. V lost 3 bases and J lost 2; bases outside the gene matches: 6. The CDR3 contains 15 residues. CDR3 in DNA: TGTGCCAGCAGCTTGCGCGGGGGACTTCAAGAGACCCAGTACTTC. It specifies CASSLRGGLQETQYF.

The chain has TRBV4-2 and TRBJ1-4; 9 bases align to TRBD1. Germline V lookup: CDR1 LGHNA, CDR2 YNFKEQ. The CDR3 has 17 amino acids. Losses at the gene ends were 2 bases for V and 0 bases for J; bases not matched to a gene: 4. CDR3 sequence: CASSQTGGLATNEKLFF. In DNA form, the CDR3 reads TGTGCCAGCAGCCAAACAGGGGGCCTTGCAACTAATGAAAAACTGTTTTTT.

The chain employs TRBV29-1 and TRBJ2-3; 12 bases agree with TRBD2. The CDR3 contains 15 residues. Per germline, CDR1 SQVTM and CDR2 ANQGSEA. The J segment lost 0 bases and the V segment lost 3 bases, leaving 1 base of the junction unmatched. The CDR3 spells CSVELAGGSTDTQYF. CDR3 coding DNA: TGCAGCGTTGAGCTAGCGGGGGGGAGCACAGATACGCAGTATTTT.